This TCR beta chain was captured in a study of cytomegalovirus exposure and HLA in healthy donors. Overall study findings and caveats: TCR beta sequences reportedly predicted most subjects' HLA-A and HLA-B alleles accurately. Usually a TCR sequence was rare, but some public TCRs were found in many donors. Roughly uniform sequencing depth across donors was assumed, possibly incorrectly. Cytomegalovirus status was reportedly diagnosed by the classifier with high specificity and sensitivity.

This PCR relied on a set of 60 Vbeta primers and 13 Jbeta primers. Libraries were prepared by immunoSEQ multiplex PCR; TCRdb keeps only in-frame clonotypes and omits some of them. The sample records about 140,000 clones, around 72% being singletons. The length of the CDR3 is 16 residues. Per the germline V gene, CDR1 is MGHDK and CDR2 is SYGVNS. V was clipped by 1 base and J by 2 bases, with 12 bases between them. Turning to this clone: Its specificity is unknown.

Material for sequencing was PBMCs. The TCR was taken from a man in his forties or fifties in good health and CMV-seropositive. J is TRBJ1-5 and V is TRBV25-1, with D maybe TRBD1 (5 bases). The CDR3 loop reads CASSESGGAGNQPQHF. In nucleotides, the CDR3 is TGTGCCAGCAGTGAATCGGGAGGGGCCGGCAATCAGCCCCAGCATTTT.